The sequence of this TCR beta chain was determined in a study of blood T cell repertoires in COVID-19. Across the study: Some COVID-19 samples were acute and others convalescent; all came from the United States, Italy and Spain. The cDNA or gDNA used as material had been derived from T cells, B-cell-depleted T cells, or PBMCs.

The CDR3 runs 15 residues. V shed 4 bases and J 6 bases; nucleotides not matched to a gene: 11. Germline-derived CDR1 and CDR2 are LGHNA and YSLEER. In the authors' methods: Using reference gene primer amplification, nucleated cell counts were estimated. Method: immunoSEQ multiplex PCR; TCRdb's copy keeps in-frame clones and lacks some. D and trimming were read from the DNA, whereas the V and J calls and clone size are those reported in that table. This table has a few hundred thousand clones, 84% appearing once. This TCR was sampled from a human donor in a cohort sampled during active COVID-19. The genes are TRBV4-3 and TRBJ2-7; 8 nucleotides agree with TRBD2. Sequenced: peripheral blood. The DNA for the CDR3 is TGCGCCAGCAGCCTCGGGGGGGTGGACCCCTCCGAGCAGTACTTC. Protein sequence: CASSLGGVDPSEQYF.